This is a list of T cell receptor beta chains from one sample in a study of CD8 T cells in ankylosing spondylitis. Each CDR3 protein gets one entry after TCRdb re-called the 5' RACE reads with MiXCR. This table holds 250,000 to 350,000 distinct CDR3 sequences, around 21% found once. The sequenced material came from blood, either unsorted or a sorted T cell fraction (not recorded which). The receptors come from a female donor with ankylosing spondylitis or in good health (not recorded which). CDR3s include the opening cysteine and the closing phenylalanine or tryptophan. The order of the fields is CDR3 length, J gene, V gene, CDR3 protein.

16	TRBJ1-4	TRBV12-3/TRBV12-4	CASSQGTLRTNEKLFF
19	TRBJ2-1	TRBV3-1	CASSHPGGLAGISYNEQFF
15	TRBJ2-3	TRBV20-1	CSANVPGPITDTQYF
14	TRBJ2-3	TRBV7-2	CASSQDWGPDTQYF
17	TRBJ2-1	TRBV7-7	CASSRGSGSLLNNEQFF
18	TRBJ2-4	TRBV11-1	CASSLQGQGRYLKNIQYF
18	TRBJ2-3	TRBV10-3	CAISGYYPASSNTDTQYF
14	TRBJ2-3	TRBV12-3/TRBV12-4	CASSFFVEWDTQYF
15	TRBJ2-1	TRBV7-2	CASSFRLAGNNEQFF
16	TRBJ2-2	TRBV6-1	CASRGRGLIDTGELFF
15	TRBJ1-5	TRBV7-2	CASSSGQGENQPQHF
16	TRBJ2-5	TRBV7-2	CASSFGLAGRGETQYF
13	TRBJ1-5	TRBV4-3	CASSPELNQPQHF
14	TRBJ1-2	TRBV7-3	CASSLTRGWHGYTF
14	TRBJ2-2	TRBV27	CASSLFDPTGELFF
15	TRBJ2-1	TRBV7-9	CASSLSPPRYNEQFF
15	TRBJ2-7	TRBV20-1	CSARDPGRGQNEQYF
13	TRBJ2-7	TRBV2	CASSTKRRTAMYF
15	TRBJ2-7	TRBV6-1	CASSPGGEGVYEQYF